This TCR beta chain was captured by sequencing in a study of blood T cell repertoires in COVID-19. This clone was seen just once. Data came from immunoSEQ multiplex PCR; TCRdb stores just in-frame clones and leaves some out. Here the sample spans about 170,000 clones, under 95% being singletons. Germline CDR1 MNHEY, CDR2 SVGAGI. With 10 bases removed from V and 7 bases from J, the gap between germline ends came to 14 bases. This CDR3 has 13 amino acids. This receptor was identified in a man aged 18 to 30 with COVID-19, enrolled during active disease. Specimen: peripheral blood. This chain uses TRBV6-5 with TRBJ1-6; perhaps TRBD1 as D (5 bases). The DNA of the CDR3 is TGTGCCACCCAGACAGTTTCCAATTCACCCCTCCACTTT. Translating gives CATQTVSNSPLHF.